This T cell receptor (beta chain) was recorded in a study of blood T cell repertoires in COVID-19 (dated by TCRdb to the early 2020s). The study in broad terms: Samples from collaborators originated in the United States, Italy and Spain and spanned both the acute and convalescent phases of COVID-19. Nearly every sample came with metadata listing a de-identified subject ID, COVID-19 status, age in years and sex. A freely available public database, intended as a resource for researchers studying the immune response to SARS-CoV-2, is where the repertoires were released. The prospective study material was composed of cDNA or gDNA derived from T cells, B-cell-depleted T cells, or PBMCs. Where available, HLA class I and class II types were obtained from metadata supplied by the sample provider rather than from assay-based typing. The dataset comprised deeply sampled blood TCRbeta repertoires from subjects exposed to, actively infected with, or recovered from COVID-19. Samples were obtained from the ongoing ImmuneRACE study (first 160 participants) and from 1,200 or so subjects provided by 6 global collaborators.

The paper's findings and limits, for the study overall: The amount of clinical and demographic metadata varied by source and participant and was provided uncurated.

Enrolling through a virtual design, the prospective study's participants ranged in age from roughly 18 to 89 years and lived across roughly 24 United States geographic areas. Cohort assignment in the prospective study relied on participant-reported clinical history from a screening survey and a study questionnaire. Recovered participants in ImmuneRACE Cohort 3 were defined by two consecutive negative NP/OP PCR tests, clearance by a healthcare professional, or resolution of symptoms. Each participant in the prospective study had whole blood, serum and a nasopharyngeal or oropharyngeal swab collected by mobile phlebotomists. Additional blood draws and questionnaires over an approximately two-month period could optionally be provided by prospective study participants. Blood samples from the prospective study were shipped frozen or at room temperature prior to DNA extraction. The immunoSEQ Assay, a bias-controlled multiplex PCR, was used to amplify TCRbeta CDR3 regions from genomic DNA. As for how the authors treated the data: The number of nucleated cells in each sample was estimated from the amplification of reference gene primers within the assay. To quantify the absolute abundance of each unique TCRbeta CDR3 rearrangement, sequence reads were collapsed and filtered. Productive Simpson clonality was computed per sample as the square root of Simpson's diversity index over productive rearrangements. TCRdb retrieved this table from immuneACCESS and kept in-frame rearrangements only. Not all clones are present; in checked studies, unresolved V genes account for under half, and no reason is known for the remainder. V and J calls and clone size are those listed in that table; D and trimming were worked out from the DNA. In all, the sample holds about 330,000 clones, and 80% to 95% of those were seen once. Of the sample, about a fifth is held by the ten largest clones.

With respect to this clone: Which antigen it targets is not known. No much larger clone is present one base from it, and per-base qualities are unavailable.

The junction shows trimming of 2 bases on V and 6 bases on J, and the gene matches do not reach 7 bases of it. The CDR3 contains 15 residues, cysteine and phenylalanine counted. Just the 45-base CDR3 DNA is kept, in frame starting at base 1. CDR1 and CDR2, per the germline V gene, are MGHRA and YSYEKL. The TCR originated in a woman aged 25 to 39 who had recovered from COVID-19. Sequences were obtained from PBMCs or T cells enriched from blood (not recorded which). The chain joins TRBV4-1 to TRBJ2-4, with TRBD1 identical over 7 junction bases. The DNA sequence is TGCGCCAGCAGCCAACCGGACAGGTTGGGAAACATTCAGTACTTC. Its protein product is CASSQPDRLGNIQYF.